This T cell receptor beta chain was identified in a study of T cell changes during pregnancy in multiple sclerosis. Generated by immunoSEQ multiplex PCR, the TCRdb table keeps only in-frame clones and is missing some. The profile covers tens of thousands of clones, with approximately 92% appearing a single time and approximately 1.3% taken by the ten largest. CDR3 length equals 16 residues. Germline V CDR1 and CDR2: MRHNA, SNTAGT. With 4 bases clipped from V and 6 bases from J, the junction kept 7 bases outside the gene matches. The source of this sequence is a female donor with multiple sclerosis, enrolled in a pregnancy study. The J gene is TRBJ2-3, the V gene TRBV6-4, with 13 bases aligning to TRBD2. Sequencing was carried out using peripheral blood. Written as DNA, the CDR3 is TGTGCCAGCAGTGCACTAGCGGGAGGGCCCCAGGATACGCAGTATTTT. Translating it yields CASSALAGGPQDTQYF.